Shown below are 23 T cell receptor beta chains from a single sample sequenced in a study of blood T cell repertoires in COVID-19. Assay: immunoSEQ multiplex PCR; the TCRdb copy retains only in-frame clones and omits some. The table has more than 110,000 clones, 76% seen once. The sequencing sample was made of peripheral blood. The receptors were gathered from a woman older than 75 with active or convalescent COVID-19.

The chain uses TRBV7-9 and TRBJ2-3; the D is unclear. Germline assignment: CDR1 SEHNR and CDR2 FQNEAQ (reference sequence). The CDR3 is 13 residues long. V was trimmed by 4 bases and J by 2 bases, leaving 7 bases between them. CDR3 nucleotide sequence: TGTGCCAGCAGCTCAGTTTACACAGATACGCAGTATTTT. Translation gives CASSSVYTDTQYF. The variable domain in full, completed from reference TRBV7-9 and TRBJ2-3, reads DTGVSQNPRHKITKRGQNVTFRCDPISEHNRLYWYRQTLGQGPEFLTYFQNEAQLEKSRLLSDRFSAERPKGSFSTLEIQRTEQGDSAMYLCASSSVYTDTQYFGPGTRLTVL.

V usage is TRBV20-1 and J usage is TRBJ1-6; TRBD1 matches at 7 bases. CDR3 length: 14 amino acids. Germline CDR1 and CDR2: DFQATT and SNEGSKA (reference sequence). Germline trimming cut 3 bases from V and 10 bases from J; bases unmatched to any gene: 9. As DNA, the CDR3 is TGCAGTGCTAGTCCGCAGGGGGTGGGATCACCCCTCCACTTT. This translates into CSASPQGVGSPLHF.

J is TRBJ1-3 and V is TRBV9, with a weak D call TRBD1 (5 bases). Germline values: CDR1 SGDLS, CDR2 YYNGEE. The CDR3 is 16 amino acids. The ends were cut back, 0 bases at V and 0 bases at J, with 10 bases in the middle. CDR3 bases: TGTGCCAGCAGCGTAGAGGCAGGGATCTCTGGAAACACCATATATTTT. This translates into CASSVEAGISGNTIYF.

V and J are TRBV18 and TRBJ1-4, with unresolved D. The CDR3 spans 14 residues. The V gene lost 2 bases and the J gene lost 11 bases, with 15 bases spanning the gap. CDR1 KGHSH and CDR2 LQKENI come from the germline V gene. The CDR3 spells CASSPVGDKDKLFF. In DNA form, the CDR3 reads TGTGCCAGCTCACCAGTTGGTGACAAGGATAAACTGTTTTTT.

This clone was counted once. The rearrangement uses TRBV7-9 and TRBJ1-3; no reliable D call. Germline assignment: CDR1 SEHNR and CDR2 FQNEAQ (reference sequence). The V end lost 3 bases, the J end lost 4 bases, and 7 bases lay between the germline ends. This CDR3 contains 13 residues. The CDR3 loop reads CASSFHGGNTIYF. The CDR3 DNA follows: TGTGCCAGCAGCTTCCATGGCGGAAACACCATATATTTT.

The chain joins TRBV28 to TRBJ2-7; possible D gene TRBD2, 5 bases. Per germline, CDR1 MDHEN and CDR2 SYDVKM. There are 16 residues in the CDR3. Trimming cost V 6 bases and J 1 base, with 19 bases left between them. The CDR3 region is CASSLRGLSRSYEQYF. CDR3 in DNA: TGTGCCAGCAGCCTACGAGGACTCTCAAGGTCCTACGAGCAGTACTTC.

The chain couples TRBV3-1 (or the pseudogene TRBV3-2) to TRBJ1-3; D is possibly TRBD1 (6 bases). Germline CDR1 reads LGHDT; CDR2 reads YNNKEL (reference sequence). The CDR3 extends over 14 amino acids. The V end was cut by 0 bases, the J end by 8 bases, with 11 bases between. CDR3 bases: TGTGCCAGCAGCCAAGACAGGGGTGGTTACACCATATATTTT. Translation: CASSQDRGGYTIYF.

J is TRBJ1-5 and V is TRBV18, with D perhaps matching TRBD1 (6 bases). This CDR3 spans 13 amino acids. The germline gives CDR1 KGHSH, CDR2 LQKENI. V lost 5 bases to trimming and J lost 7 bases, with 12 bases between them. The CDR3 sequence: CASSTDQGQPQHF. The CDR3 DNA reads as TGTGCCAGCTCAACCGATCAGGGGCAGCCCCAGCATTTT.

The chain uses TRBV28 and TRBJ1-5, with unresolved D. The CDR3 spans 14 residues. Per germline, CDR1 MDHEN and CDR2 SYDVKM. V lost 6 bases and J 0 bases, leaving 9 bases between the germline ends. The CDR3, as DNA: TGTGCCAGCAGCCCCGACAATAGCAATCAGCCCCAGCATTTT. Translation gives CASSPDNSNQPQHF.

This rearrangement joins TRBV2 to TRBJ1-2, with 9 bases identical to TRBD1. With V trimmed by 8 bases and J by 6 bases, 7 bases remained unmatched. Germline lookup yields CDR1 SNHLY and CDR2 FYNNEI. The CDR3 has 13 amino acids. CDR3 region: CASGGQGFNGYTF. DNA for the CDR3: TGTGCCAGCGGGGGACAGGGTTTTAATGGCTACACCTTC.

The chain combines TRBV18 with TRBJ1-4; maybe TRBD1 (5 bases). V shed 3 bases and J shed 2 bases, with 10 bases lying between them. This CDR3 is built from 15 residues. Germline V gives CDR1 KGHSH, CDR2 LQKENI. The CDR3 DNA is TGTGCCAGCTCACCGCGACAGACGACTAATGAAAAACTGTTTTTT. Protein: CASSPRQTTNEKLFF.

The table lists this clone with a count of one. The genes are TRBV23-1 and TRBJ2-2; TRBD1 matches 10 bases. TRBV23-1 is treated as an ORF (open reading frame) with a function not yet certain. The V gene end was trimmed by 1 base and the J gene end by 7 bases; junction bases not matched to a gene: 9. The CDR3 covers 17 residues. Here the CDR3 reads CASSQFRDRGIGGELFF. Here the CDR3 DNA reads TGCGCCAGCAGTCAATTCCGGGACAGGGGCATCGGCGGGGAGCTGTTTTTT.

This clone has more than one count but fewer than ten. The chain recombines TRBV19 with TRBJ1-3; D is undetermined. Per the germline V gene, CDR1 is LNHDA and CDR2 is SQIVND (reference sequence). Trimming took 8 bases from V and 6 from J, leaving 14 bases between them. The CDR3 spans 13 residues. The CDR3 spells CASSNELVNTIYF. DNA of the CDR3: TGTGCCAGTTCTAACGAATTGGTAAACACCATATATTTT. Using reference TRBV19 and TRBJ1-3 for the parts outside the CDR3, the full variable domain is DGGITQSPKYLFRKEGQNVTLSCEQNLNHDAMYWYRQDPGQGLRLIYYSQIVNDFQKGDIAEGYSVSREKKESFPLTVTSAQKNPTAFYLCASSNELVNTIYFGEGSWLTVV.

The chain carries TRBV30 and TRBJ1-5; D is perhaps TRBD1 (6 bases). Trimming cost V 0 bases and J 4 bases, with 7 bases left between them. This CDR3 has 13 residues. The V gene's germline CDR1 is GTSNPN and CDR2 SVGIG (reference sequence). CDR3 protein: CAWSVGANQPQHF. The CDR3 DNA follows: TGTGCCTGGAGTGTGGGGGCTAATCAGCCCCAGCATTTT.

The rearrangement joins TRBV12-3 or TRBV12-4 to TRBJ2-1, with D perhaps matching TRBD2 (7 bases). This CDR3 has 13 amino acids. V lost 5 bases, J lost 12 bases, and 17 bases lay in between. The CDR3 DNA follows: TGTGCCAGCAGTACCGCCCTCGGGGGGCGGCAGTTCTTC. It codes for CASSTALGGRQFF.

The genes are TRBV5-4 and TRBJ1-2; D uncertain. Germline CDR1 and CDR2: SGHNT and YYREEE (reference sequence). The CDR3 extends over 14 amino acids. V gave up 4 bases and J gave up 4 bases, with 14 bases separating them. The CDR3 loop reads CASSKGGEFYGYTF. CDR3 DNA: TGTGCCAGCAGCAAAGGCGGAGAGTTCTATGGCTACACCTTC. The full variable domain, in which reference TRBV5-4 and TRBJ1-2 provide the parts outside the CDR3, is ETGVTQSPTHLIKTRGQQVTLRCSSQSGHNTVSWYQQALGQGPQFIFQYYREEENGRGNFPPRFSGLQFPNYSSELNVNALELDDSALYLCASSKGGEFYGYTFGSGTRLTVV.

V usage is TRBV30 and J usage is TRBJ1-1, with D possibly being TRBD1 (6 bases). Germline V lookup: CDR1 GTSNPN, CDR2 SVGIG (reference sequence). The CDR3 is 14 residues long. V dropped 6 bases and J dropped 4 bases, with 18 bases sitting between them. In DNA form, the CDR3 reads TGTGCCTGCCGGCTCGGGGGGCTCGGCACTGAAGCTTTCTTT. Encoded protein: CACRLGGLGTEAFF.

The chain recombines TRBV7-9 with TRBJ2-3; D is possibly TRBD2 (5 bases). The germline V gene has CDR1 SEHNR and CDR2 FQNEAQ (reference sequence). The CDR3 loop spans 16 amino acids. With 3 bases removed from V and 2 bases from J, the gap between germline ends came to 15 bases. CDR3 coding DNA: TGTGCCAGCAGCTTTTTAACGGGGTCCCCCACAGATACGCAGTATTTT. Amino acid sequence: CASSFLTGSPTDTQYF.

This chain uses TRBV7-9 with TRBJ2-1; TRBD2 is a possible D gene (6 bases). V was clipped by 5 bases and J by 3 bases, with 17 bases between them. Germline-derived CDR1 and CDR2 are SEHNR and FQNEAQ (reference sequence). This CDR3 is 16 amino acids long. DNA of the CDR3: TGTGCCAGCAGCCGCCGGGGTGGCGGGGTCTACAATGAGCAGTTCTTC. Protein sequence: CASSRRGGGVYNEQFF. The variable domain in full, completed from reference TRBV7-9 and TRBJ2-1, reads DTGVSQNPRHKITKRGQNVTFRCDPISEHNRLYWYRQTLGQGPEFLTYFQNEAQLEKSRLLSDRFSAERPKGSFSTLEIQRTEQGDSAMYLCASSRRGGGVYNEQFFGPGTRLTVL.

A single count supports this clone. V and J are TRBV5-5 and TRBJ2-1; D uncertain. The germline CDR1 and CDR2 sequences are SGHKS and YYEKEE (reference sequence). Trimming shortened V by 0 bases and J by 6 bases, and 10 bases separated the two germline ends. This CDR3 comprises 14 residues. The CDR3 DNA sequence: TGTGCCAGCAGCTTGGGGGTTTCGGGCAATGAGCAGTTCTTC. Encoded protein: CASSLGVSGNEQFF. Using reference TRBV5-5 and TRBJ2-1 for the parts outside the CDR3, the full variable domain is DAGVTQSPTHLIKTRGQQVTLRCSPISGHKSVSWYQQVLGQGPQFIFQYYEKEERGRGNFPDRFSARQFPNYSSELNVNALLLGDSALYLCASSLGVSGNEQFFGPGTRLTVL.

The chain couples TRBV4-1 to TRBJ1-4, with a tentative D call TRBD1 (5 bases). The V and J ends lost 1 base and 7 bases respectively, with 19 bases between them. CDR3 length: 17 amino acids. Germline-derived CDR1 and CDR2 are MGHRA and YSYEKL. CDR3 region: CASSQVRAGGVGEKLFF. The CDR3 nucleotides are TGCGCCAGCAGCCAAGTTAGGGCCGGGGGGGTTGGTGAAAAACTGTTTTTT.

V and J are TRBV19 and TRBJ1-1; D is uncertain. The CDR3 extends over 14 amino acids. The V gene lost 2 bases and the J gene lost 0 bases, with 7 bases spanning the gap. Germline V gene sequence: CDR1 LNHDA, CDR2 SQIVND (reference sequence). In DNA, the CDR3 is TGTGCCAGTAGTATATCACAAATGAACACTGAAGCTTTCTTT. The encoded protein is CASSISQMNTEAFF.

V gene TRBV6-5 combines with J gene TRBJ2-1, with D possibly TRBD2 on 6 matching bases. Germline V gives CDR1 MNHEY, CDR2 SVGAGI. Trimming took off 3 bases at V and 3 bases at J, with 15 bases between the two ends. The CDR3 runs to 16 residues. As DNA, the CDR3 is TGTGCCAGCAGTTATGGTATGGGGGGATTCTACAATGAGCAGTTCTTC. It encodes CASSYGMGGFYNEQFF.